The clone carrying this T cell receptor beta chain was seen repeatedly, ten times or more. The antigen remains undetermined. The data originate from a study of T cell repertoires in cytomegalovirus infection. Study-wide context: Through public TCR beta signatures, both CMV infection and matching HLA type were indicated. Study-wide results and caveats: The ex vivo response showed dominance by HLA-C-restricted CMV-specific TCR beta clonotypes. Accumulated public TCR beta family frequency recognized individuals carrying CMV together with the relevant HLA.

TCRdb reprocessed the reads with MiXCR, giving one entry per CDR3 protein. The repertoire consists of about 300,000 distinct CDR3 sequences, with around 9.1% occurring once and the leading ten covering 2% to 3%. The CDR3 runs 16 residues. The germline V and J ends were trimmed by 0 bases and 5 bases, with 13 bases remaining between them. CDR1 and CDR2 (germline): LGHNA, YSLEER. The rearrangement links TRBV4-3 to TRBJ2-2; unclear D gene. This TCR was recovered from a human donor in good health (CMV status not recorded). Some clones in this sample may be carry-over from other donors' samples. The sample consisted of PBMCs. In DNA, the CDR3 is TGCGCCAGCAGCCAAGATACCGTGAGAAGGACCGGGGAGCTGTTTTTT. Translating gives CASSQDTVRRTGELFF.